These 20 T cell receptor beta chains share one sample of origin, sequenced in a study of blood T cell repertoires in COVID-19. Clones were sequenced by immunoSEQ multiplex PCR, and TCRdb holds only the in-frame ones, with some missing. Among approximately 400,000 clones listed, 85% to 90% were seen once. Source material: PBMCs or T cells enriched from blood (not recorded which). The receptor source for this set is a woman aged 18-29 years who had recovered from COVID-19.

The chain recombines TRBV7-3 with TRBJ1-1; maybe TRBD1 (6 bases). Germline V gene sequence: CDR1 SGHTA, CDR2 FQGTGA. V lost 1 base, J lost 0 bases, and 18 bases lay in between. The CDR3 consists of 18 residues. The CDR3 DNA is TGTGCCAGCAGCTTAAATCGAGTACAGGGAGCCATGAACACTGAAGCTTTCTTT. Protein: CASSLNRVQGAMNTEAFF.

The rearrangement joins TRBV2 to TRBJ1-2, with TRBD1 matching 8 bases. The V and J ends lost 6 bases and 4 bases, in that order; junction bases with no gene match: 10. The length of the CDR3 is 15 residues. Germline values: CDR1 SNHLY, CDR2 FYNNEI. The CDR3 is CASSLDRGRLYGYTF. The CDR3 bases are TGTGCCAGCAGCTTAGACAGGGGAAGACTCTATGGCTACACCTTC.

DNA for the CDR3: TGCGCCAGCAATGTACAGGGGATACCCGGGGAGCTGTTTTTT. Residues: CASNVQGIPGELFF. This chain links TRBV10-1 with TRBJ2-2; TRBD1 aligns across 7 bases. This CDR3 has 14 amino acids. J was trimmed by 6 bases and V by 7 bases; bases with no gene match: 8. CDR1 and CDR2 from the germline V gene are WNHNN and SYGVQD (reference sequence).

The chain carries TRBV28 and TRBJ2-2, with D possibly matching TRBD2 (6 bases). Germline-derived CDR1 and CDR2 are MDHEN and SYDVKM. V was cut by 5 bases and J by 2 bases, with 15 bases left in between. The CDR3 has 16 residues. CDR3 loop: CASSPSRAGNTGELFF. CDR3 nucleotide sequence: TGTGCCAGCAGTCCCAGCCGAGCGGGTAACACCGGGGAGCTGTTTTTT.

The gene calls are TRBV3-1 (or the pseudogene TRBV3-2) and TRBJ2-2; maybe TRBD1 (5 bases). Trimming cost V 2 bases and J 0 bases, with 13 bases left between them. CDR1 and CDR2 from the germline V gene are LGHDT and YNNKEL (reference sequence). The CDR3 loop spans 17 amino acids. CDR3 sequence (DNA): TGTGCCAGCAGCCAATTTGGGGCAGGACCGAACACCGGGGAGCTGTTTTTT. It encodes CASSQFGAGPNTGELFF.

The chain has TRBV15 and TRBJ2-7; a possible D gene is TRBD2 (5 bases). Germline lookup yields CDR1 LNHNV and CDR2 YYDKDF (reference sequence). With 3 bases removed from V and 1 base from J, the gap between germline ends came to 13 bases. The CDR3 totals 15 residues. CDR3 nucleotide sequence: TGTGCCACCAGCAGTCCGGGAACAGCTTCCTACGAGCAGTACTTC. Protein sequence: CATSSPGTASYEQYF.

V gene TRBV12-5 combines with J gene TRBJ1-1; TRBD1 matches 7 bases. V dropped 3 bases and J dropped 0; count of bases not matched to a gene: 10. The length of the CDR3 is 17 residues. Looked up from germline, CDR1 is LGHNT and CDR2 is FRNRAP. The CDR3 sequence: CASGFRDSPTMNTEAFF. In nucleotides, the CDR3 is TGTGCTAGTGGTTTCCGGGACAGCCCTACCATGAACACTGAAGCTTTCTTT.

The gene calls are TRBV6-1 and TRBJ1-2; the D is unclear. The CDR3 is 11 residues long. The germline gives CDR1 MNHNS, CDR2 SASEGT. The V and J ends lost 2 bases and 12 bases respectively, with 10 bases between them. CDR3 nucleotide sequence: TGTGCCAGCAGTGAAAACCCGCCGGACACCTTC. Its translation is CASSENPPDTF.

This chain uses TRBV7-8 with TRBJ1-4; D remains ambiguous. V was cut by 3 bases and J by 8 bases, with 13 bases left in between. The CDR3 has 14 residues. Germline CDR1 and CDR2: SGHVS and FQNEAQ. The CDR3 DNA follows: TGTGCCAGCAGCTTCGGGGATTTGGGCGAAAAACTGTTTTTT. Its translation: CASSFGDLGEKLFF. Variable domain in full (rest from reference TRBV7-8 and TRBJ1-4): GAGVSQSPRYKVAKRGQDVALRCDPISGHVSLFWYQQALGQGPEFLTYFQNEAQLDKSGLPSDRFFAERPEGSVSTLKIQRTQQEDSAVYLCASSFGDLGEKLFFGSGTQLSVL.

The chain couples TRBV12-3 or TRBV12-4 to TRBJ1-5; D gene ambiguous. The CDR3 extends over 12 amino acids. Trimming cost V 4 bases and J 6 bases, with 7 bases left between them. CDR3 loop: CASSSRGQPQHF. CDR3 nucleotide sequence: TGTGCCAGCAGTTCACGGGGTCAGCCCCAGCATTTT.

The chain has TRBV10-1 and TRBJ1-5; the match to TRBD1 covers 9 bases. Trimming at V came to 3 bases and at J to 1 base, leaving 10 bases not matched to a gene. The CDR3 sequence is 18 residues long. Germline CDR1 WNHNN, CDR2 SYGVQD (reference sequence). The CDR3 DNA is TGCGCCAGCAGTGAAAGGGACAGGGACTTTGGGAGCAATCAGCCCCAGCATTTT. As protein: CASSERDRDFGSNQPQHF.

The genes are TRBV5-1 and TRBJ2-1; D not resolved. Trimming pared 0 bases from V and 4 bases from J, leaving 5 bases between. The CDR3 loop spans 13 amino acids. Per germline, CDR1 SGHRS and CDR2 YFSETQ. DNA of the CDR3: TGCGCCAGCAGCTTGGACAAATACAATGAGCAGTTCTTC. This sequence encodes CASSLDKYNEQFF.

The chain employs TRBV27 and TRBJ1-2; 7 nucleotides agree with TRBD1. Germline trimming cut 5 bases from V and 4 bases from J; bases unmatched to any gene: 7. The germline V gene encodes CDR1 MNHEY and CDR2 SMNVEV (reference sequence). The CDR3 loop spans 14 amino acids. CDR3 protein: CASSQGQVRYGYTF. CDR3 DNA sequence: TGTGCCAGCAGTCAAGGACAGGTGCGCTATGGCTACACCTTC.

This chain connects TRBV5-1 to TRBJ1-1, with 8 bases fitting TRBD1. CDR1 and CDR2 from the germline V gene are SGHRS and YFSETQ. Trimming removed 6 bases from V and 3 bases from J; junction bases left unmatched: 16. The CDR3 totals 17 residues. The DNA for the CDR3 is TGCGCCAGCAACTCCCATCCGGACAGGGTGTGGGACACTGAAGCTTTCTTT. Protein product: CASNSHPDRVWDTEAFF.

The chain recombines TRBV12-5 with TRBJ1-3, with a weak D call TRBD1 (6 bases). Germline V gives CDR1 LGHNT, CDR2 FRNRAP. The CDR3 covers 17 residues. V lost 5 bases and J 0 bases, leaving 17 bases between the germline ends. The CDR3 nucleotides are TGTGCTAGTGGTAAAGGACAGCTTGAGAACTCTGGAAACACCATATATTTT. Translating gives CASGKGQLENSGNTIYF.

The chain couples TRBV6-5 to TRBJ1-5; a weak D match, TRBD1 (6 bases). The germline V gene has CDR1 MNHEY and CDR2 SVGAGI. CDR3 length: 14 amino acids. Trimming removed 6 bases at V and 6 bases at J, with 15 bases between. In DNA form, the CDR3 reads TGTGCCAGCAGACCACTCCAGGGGTTTCAGCCCCAGCATTTT. Translated: CASRPLQGFQPQHF.

This clone has just a few counts. The sample holds other DNA sequences that translate to the same CDR3. This chain joins TRBV5-4 and TRBJ2-1; 10 positions match TRBD2. J was trimmed by 5 bases and V by 0 bases; bases with no gene match: 2. This CDR3 is 15 amino acids long. CDR1 is SGHNT and CDR2 is YYREEE in the germline V gene (reference sequence). CDR3 sequence: CASSLASGGNNEQFF. CDR3 sequence (DNA): TGTGCCAGCAGCTTGGCTAGCGGGGGCAACAATGAGCAGTTCTTC.

The chain couples TRBV10-1 to TRBJ2-1; 7 bases map to TRBD2. This CDR3 spans 18 amino acids. The trim removed 6 bases at V and 3 bases at J, leaving 17 bases unmatched. Germline V gives CDR1 WNHNN, CDR2 SYGVQD (reference sequence). The CDR3: CASSPDLTSDDGYNEQFF. Written as DNA, the CDR3 is TGCGCCAGCAGCCCCGACCTCACTAGCGACGACGGCTACAATGAGCAGTTCTTC.

The V gene is TRBV4-3, the J gene TRBJ2-1; tentatively, D is TRBD1 (8 bases). The CDR3 consists of 20 residues. Germline loops: CDR1 LGHNA, CDR2 YSLEER. V lost 2 bases and J 0 bases, leaving 23 bases between the germline ends. The CDR3 DNA sequence: TGCGCCAGCAGCCAATCGACAGGGGCCGGGGGGTTTAGCTCCTACAATGAGCAGTTCTTC. This gives the protein CASSQSTGAGGFSSYNEQFF.

The V gene is TRBV9, the J gene TRBJ1-1; D is perhaps TRBD1 (6 bases). Trimming cost V 0 bases and J 0 bases, with 12 bases left between them. Germline CDR1 reads SGDLS; CDR2 reads YYNGEE. The CDR3 loop spans 16 amino acids. CDR3 nucleotide sequence: TGTGCCAGCAGCGTAGAAGAGGGACACATGAACACTGAAGCTTTCTTT. Amino acid sequence: CASSVEEGHMNTEAFF. Full variable domain (remainder filled in from reference TRBV9 and TRBJ1-1): DSGVTQTPKHLITATGQRVTLRCSPRSGDLSVYWYQQSLDQGLQFLIQYYNGEERAKGNILERFSAQQFPDLHSELNLSSLELGDSALYFCASSVEEGHMNTEAFFGQGTRLTVV.